This T cell receptor (beta chain) was obtained from a study of blood T cell repertoires in COVID-19. The overall study: Sources were T cells, B-cell-depleted T cells, or PBMCs; the material itself was cDNA or gDNA.

The repertoire was sequenced with immunoSEQ multiplex PCR; TCRdb's copy has only in-frame clones and lacks some. The sample yields 120,000 to 150,000 clones, less than 85% seen once. V shed 2 bases and J 6 bases; nucleotides not matched to a gene: 7. CDR1 is SGHRS, CDR2 YFSETQ, per germline. The CDR3 has 15 residues. The source is a human donor in a cohort sampled during active COVID-19. Specimen: peripheral blood. The chain links TRBV5-1 to TRBJ1-2, with 10 bases that match TRBD1. The CDR3 coding sequence is TGCGCCAGCAGCTTCGGACAGGGGGATCCCGATGGCTACACCTTC. This sequence encodes CASSFGQGDPDGYTF.